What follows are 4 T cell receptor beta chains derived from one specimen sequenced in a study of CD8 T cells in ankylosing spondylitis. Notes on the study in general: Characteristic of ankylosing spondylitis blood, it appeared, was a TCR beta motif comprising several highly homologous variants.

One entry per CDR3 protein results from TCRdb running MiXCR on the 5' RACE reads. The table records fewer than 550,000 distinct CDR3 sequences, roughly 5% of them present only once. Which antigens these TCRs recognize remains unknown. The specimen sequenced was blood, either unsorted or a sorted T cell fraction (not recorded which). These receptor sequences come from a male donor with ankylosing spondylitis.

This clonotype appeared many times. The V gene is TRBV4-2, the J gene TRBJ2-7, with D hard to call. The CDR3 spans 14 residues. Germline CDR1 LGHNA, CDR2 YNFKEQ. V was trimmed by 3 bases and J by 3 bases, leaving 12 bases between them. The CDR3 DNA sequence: TGTGCCAGCAGCCAGGTTACGCTTGGCTACGAGCAGTACTTC. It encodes CASSQVTLGYEQYF.

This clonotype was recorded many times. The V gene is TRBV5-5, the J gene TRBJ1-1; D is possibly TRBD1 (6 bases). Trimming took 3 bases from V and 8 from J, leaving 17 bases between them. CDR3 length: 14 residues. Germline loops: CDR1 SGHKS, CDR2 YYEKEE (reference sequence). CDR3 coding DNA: TGTGCCAGCAGCTCGTTGAAGGCCACAGGGGAAGCTTTCTTT. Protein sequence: CASSSLKATGEAFF. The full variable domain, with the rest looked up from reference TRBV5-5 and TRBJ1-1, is DAGVTQSPTHLIKTRGQQVTLRCSPISGHKSVSWYQQVLGQGPQFIFQYYEKEERGRGNFPDRFSARQFPNYSSELNVNALLLGDSALYLCASSSLKATGEAFFGQGTRLTVV.

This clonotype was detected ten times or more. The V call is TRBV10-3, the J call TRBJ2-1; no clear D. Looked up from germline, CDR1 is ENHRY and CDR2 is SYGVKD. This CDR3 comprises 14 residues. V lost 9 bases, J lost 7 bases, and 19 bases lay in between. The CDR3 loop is CAIRTDVMRNEQFF. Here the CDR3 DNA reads TGTGCCATTCGTACGGATGTGATGAGGAATGAGCAGTTCTTC.

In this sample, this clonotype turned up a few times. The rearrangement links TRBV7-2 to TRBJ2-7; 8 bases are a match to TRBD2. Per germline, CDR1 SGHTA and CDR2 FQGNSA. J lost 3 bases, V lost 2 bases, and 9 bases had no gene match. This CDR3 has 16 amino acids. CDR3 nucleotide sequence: TGTGCCAGCAGCTTATCATCAGCGGGAGCCGGCTACGAGCAGTACTTC. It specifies CASSLSSAGAGYEQYF.